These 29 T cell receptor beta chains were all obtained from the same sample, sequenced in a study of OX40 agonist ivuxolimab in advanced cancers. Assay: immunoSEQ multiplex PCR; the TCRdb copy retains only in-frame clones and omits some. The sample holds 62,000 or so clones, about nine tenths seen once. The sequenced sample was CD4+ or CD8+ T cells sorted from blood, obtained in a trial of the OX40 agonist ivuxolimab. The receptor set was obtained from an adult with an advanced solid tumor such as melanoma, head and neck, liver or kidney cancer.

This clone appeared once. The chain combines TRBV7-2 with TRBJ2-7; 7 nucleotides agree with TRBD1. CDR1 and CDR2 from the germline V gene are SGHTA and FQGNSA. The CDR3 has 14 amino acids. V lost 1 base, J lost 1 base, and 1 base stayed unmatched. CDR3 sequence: CASSLVQGSYEQYF. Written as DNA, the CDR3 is TGTGCCAGCAGCTTAGTACAGGGGTCCTACGAGCAGTACTTC. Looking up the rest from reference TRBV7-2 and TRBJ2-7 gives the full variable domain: GAGVSQSPSNKVTEKGKDVELRCDPISGHTALYWYRQSLGQGLEFLIYFQGNSAPDKSGLPSDRFSAERTGGSVSTLTIQRTQQEDSAVYLCASSLVQGSYEQYFGPGTRLTVT.

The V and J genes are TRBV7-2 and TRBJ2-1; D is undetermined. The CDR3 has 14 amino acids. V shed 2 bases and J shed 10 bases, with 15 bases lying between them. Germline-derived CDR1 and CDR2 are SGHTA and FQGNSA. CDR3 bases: TGTGCCAGCAGCTTAAATGGGTTTCGTGGGGAGCAGTTCTTC. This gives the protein CASSLNGFRGEQFF.

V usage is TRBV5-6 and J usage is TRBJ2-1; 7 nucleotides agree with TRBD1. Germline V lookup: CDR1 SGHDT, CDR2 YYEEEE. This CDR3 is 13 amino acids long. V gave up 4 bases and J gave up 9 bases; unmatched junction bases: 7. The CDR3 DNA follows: TGTGCCAGCAGCAGAATAACAGGGGTTGAGCAGTTCTTC. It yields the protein CASSRITGVEQFF.

CDR3 amino acids: CASRAQGNYYGYTF. The CDR3, as DNA: TGTGCCAGCAGAGCTCAGGGAAACTACTATGGCTACACCTTC. The chain links TRBV7-2 to TRBJ1-2; possibly TRBD1 for D (5 bases). V lost 6 bases and J lost 3, with 14 bases in between. The CDR3 length is 14 residues. Germline V gene sequence: CDR1 SGHTA, CDR2 FQGNSA.

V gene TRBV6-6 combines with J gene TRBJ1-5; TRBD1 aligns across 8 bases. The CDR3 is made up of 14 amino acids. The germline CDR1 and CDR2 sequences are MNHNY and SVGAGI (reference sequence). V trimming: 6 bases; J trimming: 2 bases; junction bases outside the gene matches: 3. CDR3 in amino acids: CASREDRGNQPQHF. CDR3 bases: TGTGCCAGCAGGGAGGACAGGGGCAATCAGCCCCAGCATTTT.

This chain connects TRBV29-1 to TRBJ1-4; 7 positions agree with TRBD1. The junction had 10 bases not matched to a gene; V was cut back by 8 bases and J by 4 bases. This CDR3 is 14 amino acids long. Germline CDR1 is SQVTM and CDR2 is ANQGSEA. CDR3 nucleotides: TGCAGCCTCGACAGGGAGGCTTATAATGAAAAACTGTTTTTT. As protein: CSLDREAYNEKLFF.

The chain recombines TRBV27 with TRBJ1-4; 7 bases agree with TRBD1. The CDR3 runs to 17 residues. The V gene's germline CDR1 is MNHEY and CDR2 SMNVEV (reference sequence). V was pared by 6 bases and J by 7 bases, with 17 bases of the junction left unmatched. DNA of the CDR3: TGTGCCAGCAGACAGGACAGGAAGGGGACCTTCGTTGAAAAACTGTTTTTT. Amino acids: CASRQDRKGTFVEKLFF.

Here the CDR3 reads CASSLWGAGETQYF. The CDR3 DNA reads as TGTGCCAGCAGCTTGTGGGGGGCTGGGGAGACCCAGTACTTC. The V call is TRBV5-8, the J call TRBJ2-5; D is possibly TRBD1 or TRBD2 (6 bases each). This CDR3 contains 14 residues. Germline V gene sequence: CDR1 SGHTS, CDR2 YDEGEE. The V gene lost 1 base and the J gene lost 5 bases, with 12 bases spanning the gap.

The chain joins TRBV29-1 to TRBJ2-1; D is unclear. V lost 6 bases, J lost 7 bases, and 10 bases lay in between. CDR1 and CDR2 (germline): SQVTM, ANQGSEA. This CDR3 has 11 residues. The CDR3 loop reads CSVAEANEQFF. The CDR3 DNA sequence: TGCAGCGTGGCCGAGGCGAATGAGCAGTTCTTC.

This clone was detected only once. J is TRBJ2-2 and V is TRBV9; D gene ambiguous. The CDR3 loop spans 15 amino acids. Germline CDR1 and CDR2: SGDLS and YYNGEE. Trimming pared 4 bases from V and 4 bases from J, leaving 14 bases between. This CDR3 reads CASSPDFAVTGELFF. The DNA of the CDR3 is TGTGCCAGCAGCCCGGATTTTGCCGTCACCGGGGAGCTGTTTTTT.

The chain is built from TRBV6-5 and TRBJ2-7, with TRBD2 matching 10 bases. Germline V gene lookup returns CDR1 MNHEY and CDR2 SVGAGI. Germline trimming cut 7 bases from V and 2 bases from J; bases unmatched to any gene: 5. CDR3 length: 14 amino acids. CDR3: CASKTSGIPYEQYF. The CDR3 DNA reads TGTGCCAGCAAAACTAGCGGGATTCCCTACGAGCAGTACTTC.

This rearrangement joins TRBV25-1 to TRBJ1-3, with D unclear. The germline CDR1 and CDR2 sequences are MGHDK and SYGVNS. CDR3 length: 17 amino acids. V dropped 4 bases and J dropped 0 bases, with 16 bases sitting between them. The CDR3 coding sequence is TGTGCCAGCAGTGCTCCTAGGACGTCCGCCTCTGGAAACACCATATATTTT. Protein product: CASSAPRTSASGNTIYF.

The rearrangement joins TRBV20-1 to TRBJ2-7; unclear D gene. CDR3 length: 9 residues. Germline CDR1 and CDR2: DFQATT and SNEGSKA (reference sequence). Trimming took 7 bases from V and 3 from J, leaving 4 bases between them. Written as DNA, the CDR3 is TGCAGTGAAAGCTACGAGCAGTACTTC. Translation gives CSESYEQYF.

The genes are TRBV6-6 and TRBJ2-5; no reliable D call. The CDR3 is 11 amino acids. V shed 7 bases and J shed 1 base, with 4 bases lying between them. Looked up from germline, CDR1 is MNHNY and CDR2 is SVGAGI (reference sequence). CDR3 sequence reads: CASKFQETQYF. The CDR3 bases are TGTGCCAGCAAATTCCAAGAGACCCAGTACTTC.

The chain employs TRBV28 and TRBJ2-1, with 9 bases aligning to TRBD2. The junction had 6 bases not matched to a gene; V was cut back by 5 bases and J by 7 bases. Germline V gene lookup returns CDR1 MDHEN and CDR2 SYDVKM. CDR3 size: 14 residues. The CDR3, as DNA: TGTGCCAGCAGTAAGGCGGGAGGGCCGAATGAGCAGTTCTTC. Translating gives CASSKAGGPNEQFF.

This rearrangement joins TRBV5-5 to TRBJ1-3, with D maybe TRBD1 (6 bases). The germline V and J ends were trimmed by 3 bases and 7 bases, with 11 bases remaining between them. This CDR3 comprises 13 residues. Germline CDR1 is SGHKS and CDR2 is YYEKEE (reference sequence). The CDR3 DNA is TGTGCCAGCAGCTACGGCAGGGGTAACACCATATATTTT. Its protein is CASSYGRGNTIYF.

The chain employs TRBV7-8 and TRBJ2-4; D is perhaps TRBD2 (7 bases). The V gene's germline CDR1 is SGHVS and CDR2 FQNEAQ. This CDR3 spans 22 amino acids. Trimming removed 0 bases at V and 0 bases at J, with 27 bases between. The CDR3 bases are TGTGCCAGCAGCTTAGCGGGAGGGGGGTCCCCTGACAACCTTCTAGCCAAAAACATTCAGTACTTC. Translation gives CASSLAGGGSPDNLLAKNIQYF. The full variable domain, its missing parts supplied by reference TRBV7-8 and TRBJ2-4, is GAGVSQSPRYKVAKRGQDVALRCDPISGHVSLFWYQQALGQGPEFLTYFQNEAQLDKSGLPSDRFFAERPEGSVSTLKIQRTQQEDSAVYLCASSLAGGGSPDNLLAKNIQYFGAGTRLSVL.

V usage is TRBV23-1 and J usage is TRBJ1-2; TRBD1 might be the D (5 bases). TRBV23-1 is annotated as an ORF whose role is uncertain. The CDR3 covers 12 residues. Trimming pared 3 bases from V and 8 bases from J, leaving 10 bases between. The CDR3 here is CASSQPGDGYTF. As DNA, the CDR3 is TGCGCCAGCAGTCAGCCCGGGGACGGCTACACCTTC.

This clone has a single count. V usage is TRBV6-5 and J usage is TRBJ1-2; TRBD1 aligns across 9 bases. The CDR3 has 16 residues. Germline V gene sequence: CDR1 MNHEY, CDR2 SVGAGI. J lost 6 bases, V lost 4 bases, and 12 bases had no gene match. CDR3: CASSLLPQGAGNGYTF. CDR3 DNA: TGTGCCAGCAGTTTACTTCCACAGGGGGCGGGGAATGGCTACACCTTC.

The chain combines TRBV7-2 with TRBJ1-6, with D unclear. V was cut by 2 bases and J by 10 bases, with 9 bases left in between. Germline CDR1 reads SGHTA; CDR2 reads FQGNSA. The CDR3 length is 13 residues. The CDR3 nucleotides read TGTGCCAGCAGCTTACAGCAAAACTCACCCCTCCACTTT. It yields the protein CASSLQQNSPLHF.

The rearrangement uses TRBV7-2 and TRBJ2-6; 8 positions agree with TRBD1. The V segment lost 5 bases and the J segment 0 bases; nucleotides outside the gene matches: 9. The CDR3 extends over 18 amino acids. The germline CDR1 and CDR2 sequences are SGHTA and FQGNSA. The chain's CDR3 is CASSEDRGKSSGANVLTF. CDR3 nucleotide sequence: TGTGCCAGCAGCGAAGACAGGGGTAAGTCCTCTGGGGCCAACGTCCTGACTTTC.

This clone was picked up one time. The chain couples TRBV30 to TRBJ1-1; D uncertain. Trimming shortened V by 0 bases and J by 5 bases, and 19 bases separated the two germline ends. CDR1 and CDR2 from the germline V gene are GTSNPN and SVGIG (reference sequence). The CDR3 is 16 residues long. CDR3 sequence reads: CAWSVGLGQGRTEAFF. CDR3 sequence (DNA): TGTGCCTGGAGTGTCGGACTGGGCCAAGGACGGACTGAAGCTTTCTTT.

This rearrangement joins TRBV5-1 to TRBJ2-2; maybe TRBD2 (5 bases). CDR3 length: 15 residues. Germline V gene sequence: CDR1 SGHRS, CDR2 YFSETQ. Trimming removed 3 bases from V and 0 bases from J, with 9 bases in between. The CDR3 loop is CASSSSGTNTGELFF. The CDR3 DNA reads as TGCGCCAGCAGCTCAAGCGGAACGAACACCGGGGAGCTGTTTTTT.

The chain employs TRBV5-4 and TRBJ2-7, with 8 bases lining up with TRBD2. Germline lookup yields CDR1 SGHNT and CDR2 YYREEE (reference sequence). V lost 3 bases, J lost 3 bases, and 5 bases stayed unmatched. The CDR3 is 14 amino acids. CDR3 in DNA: TGTGCCAGCAGCTGGGGCCGGGGGGGCTACGAGCAGTACTTC. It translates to CASSWGRGGYEQYF.

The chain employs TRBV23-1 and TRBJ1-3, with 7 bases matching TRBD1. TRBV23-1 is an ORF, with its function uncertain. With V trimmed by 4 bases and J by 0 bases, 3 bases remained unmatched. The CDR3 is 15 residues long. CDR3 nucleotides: TGCGCCAGCAGTCCAGGGGGGGGCTCTGGAAACACCATATATTTT. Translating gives CASSPGGGSGNTIYF.

CDR3 in amino acids: CASSGTGRDEKLFF. In nucleotides, the CDR3 is TGTGCCAGCAGCGGGACAGGGAGAGACGAAAAACTGTTTTTT. This chain connects TRBV5-6 to TRBJ1-4; 9 nucleotides agree with TRBD1. CDR1 and CDR2 from the germline V gene are SGHDT and YYEEEE. After removal of 4 bases from V and 8 bases from J, the junction contained 6 bases not matched to a gene. This CDR3 comprises 14 residues.

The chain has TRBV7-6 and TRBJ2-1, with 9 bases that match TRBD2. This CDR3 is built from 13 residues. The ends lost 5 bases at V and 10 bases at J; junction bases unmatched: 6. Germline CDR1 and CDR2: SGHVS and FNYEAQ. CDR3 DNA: TGTGCCAGCAGCGCGGGACTAGCATACGAGCAGTTCTTC. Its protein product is CASSAGLAYEQFF.

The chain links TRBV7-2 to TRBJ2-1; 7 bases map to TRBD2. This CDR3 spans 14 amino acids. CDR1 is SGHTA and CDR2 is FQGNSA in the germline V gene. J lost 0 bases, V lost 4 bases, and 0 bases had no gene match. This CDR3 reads CASSWTSSYNEQFF. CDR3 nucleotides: TGTGCCAGCAGCTGGACTAGCTCCTACAATGAGCAGTTCTTC.

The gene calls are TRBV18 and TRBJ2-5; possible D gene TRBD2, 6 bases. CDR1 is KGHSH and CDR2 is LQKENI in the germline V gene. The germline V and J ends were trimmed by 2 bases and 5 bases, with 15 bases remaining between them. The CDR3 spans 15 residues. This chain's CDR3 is CASSPTGRGLETQYF. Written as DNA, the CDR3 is TGTGCCAGCTCACCAACCGGGAGAGGCTTGGAGACCCAGTACTTC.